This T cell receptor beta chain was observed in a study of cytomegalovirus exposure and HLA in healthy donors. Study-level findings and limits: Clonal expansion was found to be greater in HLA-associated TCR beta chains than in equally common others in a later analysis. Available immune exposure information was restricted to CMV serostatus only. The authors listed over 150 TCR beta chains as cytomegalovirus-associated. Productive rates of about 90% or about 30% were seen for most TCR beta V segments in an earlier analysis.

The CDR3 runs to 14 residues. Trimming at V came to 7 bases and at J to 5 bases, leaving 9 bases not matched to a gene. In germline, CDR1 is SGHTA, CDR2 FQGNSA. This clone was observed a few times. What it binds is unknown. This PCR relied on a set of 60 Vbeta primers and 13 Jbeta primers. Assay: immunoSEQ multiplex PCR; the TCRdb copy retains only in-frame clones and omits some. This table holds 50,000 to 70,000 clones, 75% to 85% found once. Sequencing was carried out using PBMCs. This chain joins TRBV7-2 and TRBJ1-2; 8 bases fit TRBD1. The sequence was obtained from a human donor in good health. CDR3 residues: CASKQTGAGYGYTF. CDR3 bases: TGTGCCAGCAAACAGACAGGGGCGGGGTATGGCTACACCTTC.